The rows below give T cell receptor beta chains drawn from one sample of a study of cytomegalovirus exposure and HLA in healthy donors. This table comes from immunoSEQ multiplex PCR, and its TCRdb copy is limited to in-frame clones, with some not included. Here the sample spans tens of thousands of clones, under 80% being singletons. The sample taken for sequencing was PBMCs. These receptor sequences come from a man between 60 and 75 years old in good health and CMV-seropositive. Both conserved end residues are part of each CDR3. The order of the fields is D gene, clone size, V gene, J gene, CDR3 DNA, CDR3 protein. A D gene is named only where the DNA matches it firmly. Clone size is stated in some rows and not others, as once, few, many or a class when expanded.

NA	NA	TRBV10-2	TRBJ2-7	TGCGCCAGCAGTGTTCAGGGTTACTACGAGCAGTACTTC	CASSVQGYYEQYF
NA	NA	TRBV5-6	TRBJ1-4	TGTGCCAGCAGCTTGGAGGGAAGGGGCCCTAATGAAAAACTGTTTTTT	CASSLEGRGPNEKLFF
TRBD2	NA	TRBV18	TRBJ2-1	TGTGCCAGCTCACCACCAGCGGGAGTTGCCAATGAGCAGTTCTTC	CASSPPAGVANEQFF
NA	NA	TRBV19	TRBJ1-5	TGTGCCAGTAGTACCAACAGGGTTTGGAGCAATCAGCCCCAGCATTTT	CASSTNRVWSNQPQHF
TRBD2	NA	TRBV6-5	TRBJ2-5	TGTGCCAGCAGTTACTATAATAGCGGGGGGCGGAAGACCCAGTACTTC	CASSYYNSGGRKTQYF
NA	once	TRBV5-8	TRBJ2-1	TGTGCCAGCAGCTTGGAGACTAACTACAATGAGCAGTTCTTC	CASSLETNYNEQFF
NA	NA	TRBV6-5	TRBJ1-1	TGTGCCAGCAGGTCGGTAGGACAGCCAAACACTGAAGCTTTCTTT	CASRSVGQPNTEAFF
NA	NA	TRBV27	TRBJ2-1	TGTGCCAGCAGTTTAGCCCTCCCAAGAGCCAATGAGCAGTTCTTC	CASSLALPRANEQFF
NA	NA	TRBV7-9	TRBJ1-1	TGTTCCAGCAGCTTAGCTGGCATACCCACTGAAGCTTTCTTT	CSSSLAGIPTEAFF
NA	NA	TRBV6-4	TRBJ1-6	TGTGCCAGCAGTGACAGCCTGAATTCACCCCTCCACTTT	CASSDSLNSPLHF
NA	NA	TRBV18	TRBJ1-1	TGTGCCAGCTCACCACCGGGCAGGGGTTACACTGAAGCTTTCTTT	CASSPPGRGYTEAFF
NA	NA	TRBV7-9	TRBJ1-5	TGTGCCAGCAGCTTAGCGGCTAGCAATCAGCCCCAGCATTTT	CASSLAASNQPQHF
NA	NA	TRBV11-2	TRBJ2-7	TGTGCCAGCAGCTTGAACAGCGGGTGGGCGAAGGAGCAGTACTTC	CASSLNSGWAKEQYF
TRBD1	few	TRBV10-1	TRBJ2-5	TGCGCCAGCAGTGGAAACTCCGGGACAGGGGGCGAGATTCCCAAAGAGACCCAGTACTTC	CASSGNSGTGGEIPKETQYF
NA	NA	TRBV28	TRBJ2-5	TGTGCCAGCAGCGTAGACAGACACCAAGAGACCCAGTACTTC	CASSVDRHQETQYF
NA	NA	TRBV5-1	TRBJ2-3	TGCGCCAGCAGCTTAAGGGGGTTTAACACAGATACGCAGTATTTT	CASSLRGFNTDTQYF
NA	NA	TRBV18	TRBJ1-2	TGTGCCAGCTCATGGTCAGATCCCCTCTATGGCTACACCTTC	CASSWSDPLYGYTF
TRBD2	NA	TRBV11-1	TRBJ2-1	TGTGCCAGCAGCCCTCTAGCGGGAGAGGGGTATGAGCAGTTCTTC	CASSPLAGEGYEQFF
NA	NA	TRBV5-4	TRBJ2-7	TGTGCCAGCAGCCCGGACTTGGGGGGCTACGAGCAGTACTTC	CASSPDLGGYEQYF
NA	once	TRBV10-3	TRBJ2-2	TGTGCCATCAGTGAGTCCACGAACACCGGGGAGCTGTTTTTT	CAISESTNTGELFF
TRBD1	few	TRBV10-3	TRBJ1-6	TGTGCCATTAGGGACAGGGGGCATTTTGATTCACCCCTCCACTTT	CAIRDRGHFDSPLHF
NA	NA	TRBV19	TRBJ1-5	TGTGCCAGTAGTTGGAGGGGAGATCAGCCCCAGCATTTT	CASSWRGDQPQHF
NA	NA	TRBV7-9	TRBJ1-1	TGTGCCAGCAACGAACAGGGGAACACTGAAGCTTTCTTT	CASNEQGNTEAFF
NA	NA	TRBV13	TRBJ2-1	TGTGCCAGCAGCCCCACTAGCTCCTCCTACAATGAGCAGTTCTTC	CASSPTSSSYNEQFF
NA	NA	TRBV19	TRBJ1-5	TGTGCCAGTAGTATAAGGCAGGCGTATAGCAATCAGCCCCAGCATTTT	CASSIRQAYSNQPQHF
NA	NA	TRBV6-1	TRBJ1-1	TGTGCCAGCAGTCCCTATCAAGTGAACACTGAAGCTTTCTTT	CASSPYQVNTEAFF
NA	NA	TRBV19	TRBJ1-6	TGTGCCAGTACCGATCGGGCGACTCACTCGGGGTCACCCCTCCACTTT	CASTDRATHSGSPLHF
NA	few	TRBV7-2	TRBJ1-2	TGTGCCAGCAGCTTAGTAAGCATTAGCGGGAAAGGGGGCTACACCTTC	CASSLVSISGKGGYTF
TRBD1	NA	TRBV14	TRBJ1-1	TGTGCCAGCAGCCAAGAAAACAGGGGCACTGAAGCTTTCTTT	CASSQENRGTEAFF
NA	NA	TRBV10-1	TRBJ2-1	TGCGCCAGTCCTCGACTCCTTTCTGAGGCGGATGAGCAGTTCTTC	CASPRLLSEADEQFF
TRBD1	NA	TRBV19	TRBJ1-1	TGTGCCAGTAGTATAGTGCGGACAGGGCCTCCTGAAGCTTTCTTT	CASSIVRTGPPEAFF
NA	few	TRBV9	TRBJ2-7	TGTGCCAGCAGCGTAGGGGCAGCCTACGAGCAGTACTTC	CASSVGAAYEQYF
TRBD1	medium-sized	TRBV4-1	TRBJ2-7	TGCGCCAGCAGCCAAGATGGGGACAGGGGGCGGCCATACGAGCAGTACTTC	CASSQDGDRGRPYEQYF
NA	NA	TRBV12-5	TRBJ1-3	TGTGCTAGTGGACAGGGAGCCGGAAACACCATATATTTT	CASGQGAGNTIYF
TRBD1	NA	TRBV4-1	TRBJ1-1	TGCGCCAGCAGCCAAGACAGGGGGCTGAACACTGAAGCTTTCTTT	CASSQDRGLNTEAFF
TRBD1	NA	TRBV9	TRBJ2-1	TGTGCCAGCAGCCCCAGCACGGGACAGGGTTACAATGAGCAGTTCTTC	CASSPSTGQGYNEQFF
TRBD1	NA	TRBV30	TRBJ1-1	TGTGCCTGGAGTGTAATAGGGACAGGGCCCACTGAAGCTTTCTTT	CAWSVIGTGPTEAFF
TRBD1	NA	TRBV7-8	TRBJ1-5	TGTGCCAGCAGCCCGGGGACAGGGATAGTTGGCAATCAGCCCCAGCATTTT	CASSPGTGIVGNQPQHF
NA	once	TRBV9	TRBJ1-3	TGTGCCAGCAGCGTAGACTCGGGAGTCTCTGGAAACACCATATATTTT	CASSVDSGVSGNTIYF
NA	few	TRBV10-3	TRBJ2-5	TGTGCCATCAGTGAGTCTGCGGAGACCCAGTACTTC	CAISESAETQYF
TRBD1	NA	TRBV27	TRBJ1-2	TGTGCCAGCAGTCTCTTTGGACAGGGGGACGACTATGGCTACACCTTC	CASSLFGQGDDYGYTF
NA	few	TRBV7-8	TRBJ2-7	TGTGCCAGCAGTCATGACACCTACGAGCAGTACTTC	CASSHDTYEQYF
NA	NA	TRBV7-9	TRBJ2-1	TGTGCCAGCAGCTCCAGGACAGAAGTCTTAAACGAGCAGTTCTTC	CASSSRTEVLNEQFF
NA	once	TRBV7-2	TRBJ1-1	TGTGCCAGCAGCTCCTTCGGCGGCCTTAGTGAAGCTTTCTTT	CASSSFGGLSEAFF
NA	NA	TRBV30	TRBJ1-1	TGTGCCTGGAGTTCGCAGGGGAACACTGAAGCTTTCTTT	CAWSSQGNTEAFF
TRBD1	NA	TRBV10-3	TRBJ2-7	TGTGCCATCAGGAGTGGCGCGGGACAGGGTGAAAGGCAGTACTTC	CAIRSGAGQGERQYF
TRBD1	once	TRBV19	TRBJ2-5	TGTGCCAGTAGTCTTCAGGGGGCAGGGGAGACCCAGTACTTC	CASSLQGAGETQYF
NA	NA	TRBV5-1	TRBJ1-1	TGCGCCAGCAGCTATAACAGCCCTTCCACTGAAGCTTTCTTT	CASSYNSPSTEAFF
TRBD2	NA	TRBV7-2	TRBJ2-5	TGTGCCAGCAGTGGGGCGGGACTAGCGGGGCACGAGACCCAGTACTTC	CASSGAGLAGHETQYF
NA	NA	TRBV7-2	TRBJ2-3	TGTGCCAGCAGCCCTCGTGCAGGGGAGGGGGGGCAGTATTTT	CASSPRAGEGGQYF
TRBD2	NA	TRBV7-2	TRBJ2-3	TGTGCCAGCAGCTCCACTAGCGGGGGGGCGGATACGCAGTATTTT	CASSSTSGGADTQYF
TRBD1	NA	TRBV28	TRBJ1-5	TGTGCCGGTGGGACAGGGGGCGCGTCGGGCAATCAGCCCCAGCATTTT	CAGGTGGASGNQPQHF